This TCR beta chain was captured in a study of identical twins. TCRdb reanalysed the 5' RACE reads using MiXCR and keeps one entry per CDR3 protein. Altogether about 920,000 distinct CDR3 sequences are present, 10% to 15% being singletons, with the ten largest covering roughly 1.5%. In germline, CDR1 is SGHDT, CDR2 YYEEEE. The germline V and J ends were trimmed by 0 bases and 0 bases, with 14 bases remaining between them. The CDR3 consists of 17 residues. A few counts support this clonotype. This sample also belongs to another study, concerning yellow fever vaccine responses in identical twins.

The source is a woman aged 18-29 years in good health. Sequences were obtained from PBMCs. This chain uses TRBV5-6 with TRBJ2-3, with D possibly being TRBD2 (5 bases). CDR3 DNA sequence: TGTGCCAGCAGCTTGGGAGGACTGACAATCAGCACAGATACGCAGTATTTT. Amino acids: CASSLGGLTISTDTQYF.